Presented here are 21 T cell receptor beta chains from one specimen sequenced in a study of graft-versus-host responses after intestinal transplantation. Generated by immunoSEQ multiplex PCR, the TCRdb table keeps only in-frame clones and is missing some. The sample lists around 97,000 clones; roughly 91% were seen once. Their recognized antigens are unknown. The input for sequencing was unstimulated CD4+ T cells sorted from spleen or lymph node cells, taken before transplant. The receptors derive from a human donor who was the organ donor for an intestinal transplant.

The CDR3 nucleotides read TGTGCCAGCAGTGTCGGACAGGGGGCCGGGGAGCTGTTTTTT. It yields the protein CASSVGQGAGELFF. The chain employs TRBV6-4 and TRBJ2-2, with TRBD1 matching over 10 bases. J lost 6 bases, V lost 4 bases, and 2 bases had no gene match. This CDR3 has 14 amino acids. CDR1 is MRHNA and CDR2 is SNTAGT in the germline V gene.

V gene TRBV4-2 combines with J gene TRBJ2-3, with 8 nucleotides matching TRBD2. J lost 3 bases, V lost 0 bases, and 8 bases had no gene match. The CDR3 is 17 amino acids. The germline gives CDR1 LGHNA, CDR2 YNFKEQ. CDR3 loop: CASSQDSQRGYTDTQYF. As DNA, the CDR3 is TGTGCCAGCAGCCAAGATTCCCAGCGGGGGTATACAGATACGCAGTATTTT.

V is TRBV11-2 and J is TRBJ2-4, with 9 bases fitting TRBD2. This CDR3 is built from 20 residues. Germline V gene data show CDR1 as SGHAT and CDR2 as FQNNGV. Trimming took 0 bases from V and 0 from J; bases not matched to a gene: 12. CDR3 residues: CASSLDLGGGAPLAKNIQYF. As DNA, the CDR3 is TGTGCCAGCAGCTTAGATCTGGGCGGGGGGGCCCCCTTAGCCAAAAACATTCAGTACTTC. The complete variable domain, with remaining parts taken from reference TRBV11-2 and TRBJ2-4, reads EAGVAQSPRYKIIEKRQSVAFWCNPISGHATLYWYQQILGQGPKLLIQFQNNGVVDDSQLPKDRFSAERLKGVDSTLKIQPAKLEDSAVYLCASSLDLGGGAPLAKNIQYFGAGTRLSVL.

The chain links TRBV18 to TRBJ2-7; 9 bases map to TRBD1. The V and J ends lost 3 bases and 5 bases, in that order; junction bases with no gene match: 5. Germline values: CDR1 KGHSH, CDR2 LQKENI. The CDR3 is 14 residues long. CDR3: CASSPKDRGNEQYF. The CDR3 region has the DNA TGTGCCAGCTCACCCAAGGACAGGGGCAACGAGCAGTACTTC.

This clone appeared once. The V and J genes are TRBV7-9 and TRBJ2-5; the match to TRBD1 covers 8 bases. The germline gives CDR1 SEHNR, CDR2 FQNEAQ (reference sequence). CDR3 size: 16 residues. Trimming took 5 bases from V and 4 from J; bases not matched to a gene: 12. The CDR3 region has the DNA TGTGCCAGCAGCCCCCGGACAGGGCCAACCTCAGAGACCCAGTACTTC. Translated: CASSPRTGPTSETQYF.

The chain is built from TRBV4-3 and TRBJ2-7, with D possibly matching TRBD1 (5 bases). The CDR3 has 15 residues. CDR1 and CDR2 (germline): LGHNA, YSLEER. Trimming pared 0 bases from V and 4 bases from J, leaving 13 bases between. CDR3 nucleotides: TGCGCCAGCAGCCAAGATTTCAGGGCAGGATACGAGCAGTACTTC. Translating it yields CASSQDFRAGYEQYF.

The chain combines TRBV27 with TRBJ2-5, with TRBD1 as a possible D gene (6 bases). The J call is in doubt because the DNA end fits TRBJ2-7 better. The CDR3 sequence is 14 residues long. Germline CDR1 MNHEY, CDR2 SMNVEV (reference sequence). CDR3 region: CASSEQGLTYEQYF. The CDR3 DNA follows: TGTGCCAGCAGTGAACAGGGTCTCACCTACGAGCAGTACTTC.

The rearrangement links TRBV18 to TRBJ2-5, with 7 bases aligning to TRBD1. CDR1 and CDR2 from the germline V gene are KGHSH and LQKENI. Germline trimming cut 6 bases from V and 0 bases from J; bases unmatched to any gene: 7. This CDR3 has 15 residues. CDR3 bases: TGTGCCAGCTCCTACACCGGGACAGACCAAGAGACCCAGTACTTC. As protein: CASSYTGTDQETQYF.

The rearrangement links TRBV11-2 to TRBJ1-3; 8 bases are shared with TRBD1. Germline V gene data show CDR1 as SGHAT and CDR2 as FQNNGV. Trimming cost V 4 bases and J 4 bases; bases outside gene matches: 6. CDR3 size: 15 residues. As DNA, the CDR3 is TGTGCCAGCAGCTACCAGGACAGGGTGGGAAACACCATATATTTT. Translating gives CASSYQDRVGNTIYF.

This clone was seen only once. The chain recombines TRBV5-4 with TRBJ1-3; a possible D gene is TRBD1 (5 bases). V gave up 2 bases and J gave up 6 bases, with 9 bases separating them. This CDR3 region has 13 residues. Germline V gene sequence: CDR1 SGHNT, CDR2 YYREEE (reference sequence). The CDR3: CASSLGAVNTIYF. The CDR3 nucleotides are TGTGCCAGCAGCTTAGGGGCGGTAAACACCATATATTTT.

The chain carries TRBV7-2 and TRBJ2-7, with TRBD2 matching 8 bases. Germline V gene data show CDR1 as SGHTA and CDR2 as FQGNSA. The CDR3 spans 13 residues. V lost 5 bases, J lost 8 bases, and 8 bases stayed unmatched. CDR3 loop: CASSVSGVYQQYF. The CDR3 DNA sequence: TGTGCCAGCAGCGTTAGCGGGGTGTATCAGCAGTACTTC.

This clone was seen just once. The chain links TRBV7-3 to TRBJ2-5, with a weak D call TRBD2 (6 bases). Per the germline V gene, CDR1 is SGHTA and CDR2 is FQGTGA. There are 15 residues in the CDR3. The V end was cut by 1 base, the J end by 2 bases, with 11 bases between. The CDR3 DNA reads TGTGCCAGCAGCTTAATCGGGGGAATTCAAGAGACCCAGTACTTC. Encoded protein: CASSLIGGIQETQYF.

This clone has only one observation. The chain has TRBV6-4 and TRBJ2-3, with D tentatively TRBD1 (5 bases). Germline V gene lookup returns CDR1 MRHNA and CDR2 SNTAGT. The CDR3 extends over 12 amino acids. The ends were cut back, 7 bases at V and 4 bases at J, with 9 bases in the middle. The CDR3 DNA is TGTGCCAGCACAGGGCTTGCAGATACGCAGTATTTT. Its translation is CASTGLADTQYF.

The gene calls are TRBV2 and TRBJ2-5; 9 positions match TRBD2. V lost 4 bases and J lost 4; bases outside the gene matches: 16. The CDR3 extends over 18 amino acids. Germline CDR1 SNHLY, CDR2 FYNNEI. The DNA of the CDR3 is TGTGCCAGCAGTGTCGGTAGCGGGGGTTCGGGGATGGGAGAGACCCAGTACTTC. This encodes CASSVGSGGSGMGETQYF.

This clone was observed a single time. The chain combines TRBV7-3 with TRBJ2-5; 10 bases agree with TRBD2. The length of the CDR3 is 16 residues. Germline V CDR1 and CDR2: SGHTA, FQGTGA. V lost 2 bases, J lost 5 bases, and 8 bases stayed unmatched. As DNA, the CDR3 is TGTGCCAGCAGCTTAGGCCTTAGCGGGGGGTGGGAGACCCAGTACTTC. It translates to CASSLGLSGGWETQYF.

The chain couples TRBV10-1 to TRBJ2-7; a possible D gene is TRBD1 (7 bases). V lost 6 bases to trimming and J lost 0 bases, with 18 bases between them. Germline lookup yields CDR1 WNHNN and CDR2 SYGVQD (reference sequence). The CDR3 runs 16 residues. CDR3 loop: CASSHKRQGLSYEQYF. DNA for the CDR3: TGCGCCAGCAGCCATAAACGACAGGGACTCTCCTACGAGCAGTACTTC.

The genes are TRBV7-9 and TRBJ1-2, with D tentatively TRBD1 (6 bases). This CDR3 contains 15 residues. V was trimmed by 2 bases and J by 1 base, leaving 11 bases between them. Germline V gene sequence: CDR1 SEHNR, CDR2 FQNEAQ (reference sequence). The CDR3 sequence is CASSLLQGHNYGYTF. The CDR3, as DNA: TGTGCCAGCAGCTTATTACAGGGACATAACTATGGCTACACCTTC.

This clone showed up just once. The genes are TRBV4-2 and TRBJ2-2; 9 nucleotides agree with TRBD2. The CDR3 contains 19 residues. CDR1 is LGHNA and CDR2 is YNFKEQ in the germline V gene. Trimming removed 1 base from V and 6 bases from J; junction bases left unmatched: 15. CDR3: CASSQGTSRGGALAGELFF. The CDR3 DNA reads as TGTGCCAGCAGCCAAGGGACCTCCCGCGGGGGGGCCCTAGCCGGGGAGCTGTTTTTT.

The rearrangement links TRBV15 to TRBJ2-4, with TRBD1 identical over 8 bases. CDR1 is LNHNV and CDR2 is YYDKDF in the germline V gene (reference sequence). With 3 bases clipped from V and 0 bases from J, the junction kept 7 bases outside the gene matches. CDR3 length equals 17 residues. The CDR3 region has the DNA TGTGCCACCAGCAGGCGACAGGGGATACTAGCCAAAAACATTCAGTACTTC. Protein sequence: CATSRRQGILAKNIQYF.

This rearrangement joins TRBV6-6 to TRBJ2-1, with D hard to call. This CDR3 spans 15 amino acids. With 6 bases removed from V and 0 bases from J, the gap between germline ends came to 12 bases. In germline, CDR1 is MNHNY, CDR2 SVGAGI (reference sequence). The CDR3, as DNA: TGTGCCAGCAGCCGCCTAGGTAGCTCCTACAATGAGCAGTTCTTC. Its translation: CASSRLGSSYNEQFF.

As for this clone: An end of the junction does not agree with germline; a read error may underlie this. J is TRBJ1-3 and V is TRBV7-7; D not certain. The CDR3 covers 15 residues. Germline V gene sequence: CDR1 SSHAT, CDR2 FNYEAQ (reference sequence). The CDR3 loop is CASSPGNAVGNTIYF. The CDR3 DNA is TGTGCTAGCAGCCCGGGGAACGCGGTAGGAAACACCATATATTTT. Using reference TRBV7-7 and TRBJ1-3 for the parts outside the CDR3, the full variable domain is GAGVSQSPRYKVTKRGQDVTLRCDPISSHATLYWYQQALGQGPEFLTYFNYEAQPDKSGLPSDRFSAERPEGSISTLTIQRTEQRDSAMYRCASSPGNAVGNTIYFGEGSWLTVV.